Reported below is one T cell receptor (beta chain). Newly diagnosed hyperthyroidism, duration under 2 months, in patients aged 18 to 65. These data originate in a study of T cells in Graves' hyperthyroidism and ophthalmopathy. TCR beta CDR3 sequences were amplified from RNA transcripts. The HTBI primer set served for first-round RT-PCR of the TCR CDR3. TCRdb passed the multiplex PCR reads through MiXCR, listing each CDR3 protein once. The sample holds about 560,000 distinct CDR3 sequences, more than 15% seen once. Trimming pared 0 bases from V and 4 bases from J, leaving 6 bases between. Germline CDR1 is MGHRA and CDR2 is YSYEKL. The CDR3 has 14 amino acids.

This chain links TRBV4-1 with TRBJ2-2; no clear D. The TCR originated in a woman in her twenties or thirties with Graves' hyperthyroidism. The sequencing input was blood. The CDR3 reads CASSQDPSTGELFF. Here the CDR3 DNA reads TGCGCCAGCAGCCAAGATCCTTCCACCGGGGAGCTGTTTTTT.